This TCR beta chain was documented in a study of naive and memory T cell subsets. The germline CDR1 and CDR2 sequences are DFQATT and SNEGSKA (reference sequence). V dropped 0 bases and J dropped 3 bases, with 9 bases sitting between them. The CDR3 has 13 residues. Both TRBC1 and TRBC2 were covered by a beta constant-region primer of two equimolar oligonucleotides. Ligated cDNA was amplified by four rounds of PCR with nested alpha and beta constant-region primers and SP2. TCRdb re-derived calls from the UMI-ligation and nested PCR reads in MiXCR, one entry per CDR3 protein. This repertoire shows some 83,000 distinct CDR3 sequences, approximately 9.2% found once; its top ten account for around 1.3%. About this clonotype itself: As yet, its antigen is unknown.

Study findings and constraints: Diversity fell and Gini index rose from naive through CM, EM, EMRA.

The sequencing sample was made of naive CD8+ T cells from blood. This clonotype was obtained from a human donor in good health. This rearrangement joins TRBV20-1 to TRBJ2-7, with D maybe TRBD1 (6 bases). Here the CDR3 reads CSARDNRVYEQYF. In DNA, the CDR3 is TGCAGTGCTAGAGATAACAGGGTCTACGAGCAGTACTTC.